The text below deals with one T cell receptor beta chain. Its target is unknown. Each donor who had ophthalmopathy showed moderate-to-severe activity, a CAS of ≥3, a NOSPECS of ≥4, and a duration under 3 months. PBMCs were isolated from a roughly 9.6 ml sample of fresh peripheral blood. The CDR3 runs 18 residues. Germline V CDR1 and CDR2: MGHRA, YSYEKL. V was cut by 0 bases and J by 3 bases, with 17 bases left in between. As the template, RNA transcripts were used to amplify TCR beta CDR3 regions. The authors performed first-round RT-PCR with HTBI primers and then a second-round multiplex PCR. MiXCR, run by TCRdb on the multiplex PCR reads, gives a single entry per CDR3 protein. The table shows hundreds of thousands of distinct CDR3 sequences, with approximately 42% occurring only once. This specimen belongs to a study of Graves' ophthalmopathy and Graves' hyperthyroidism. Findings and limits, study-wide: The 13-signature model separated ophthalmopathy from stable hyperthyroidism at roughly 90% sensitivity and approximately 79% specificity. At about 69% sensitivity and approximately 72% specificity, the model predicted progression of the ophthalmopathy.

Sequencing was done on a sample of peripheral blood. The rearrangement joins TRBV4-1 to TRBJ2-2; the D gene is possibly TRBD1 (5 bases). The sequence was obtained from an adult man with Graves' ophthalmopathy. In DNA form, the CDR3 reads TGCGCCAGCAGCCAAGATACGACAGTCCTTTGGGACACCGGGGAGCTGTTTTTT. Translated, it gives CASSQDTTVLWDTGELFF.